A selection of T cell receptor beta chains follows, all from one sample in a study of blood T cells in healthy people across ages. TCRdb processed the 5' RACE reads anew with MiXCR; each CDR3 protein has one entry. The sample shows hundreds of thousands of distinct CDR3 sequences, under 50% of them seen only once. Sample: blood. These TCRs come from a young man in good health. Both conserved end residues are part of each CDR3. Fields, in order: clone size, D gene, J gene, V gene, CDR3 protein, CDR3 DNA. D genes are given only for firm matches. Clone size, where shown, is once, few, many, or a class for clones that have expanded.

clone size: few
D gene: .
J gene: TRBJ2-4
V gene: TRBV4-1
CDR3 protein: CASSQHDGQYLAKNIQYF
CDR3 DNA: TGCGCCAGCAGCCAACACGACGGACAGTACTTAGCCAAAAACATTCAGTACTTC

clone size: few
D gene: TRBD1
J gene: TRBJ1-5
V gene: TRBV20-1
CDR3 protein: CSADRESNQPQHF
CDR3 DNA: TGCAGTGCTGACAGGGAGAGCAATCAGCCCCAGCATTTT

clone size: .
D gene: TRBD1
J gene: TRBJ2-7
V gene: TRBV6-1
CDR3 protein: CASSATGASSYEQYF
CDR3 DNA: TGTGCCAGCAGCGCCACAGGGGCCTCCTCCTACGAGCAGTACTTC

clone size: few
D gene: .
J gene: TRBJ1-2
V gene: TRBV4-1
CDR3 protein: CASSQDRLRHGYTF
CDR3 DNA: TGCGCCAGCAGCCAAGATCGGCTGAGGCACGGCTACACCTTC

clone size: .
D gene: .
J gene: TRBJ2-5
V gene: TRBV29-1
CDR3 protein: CSVGPKRRETQYF
CDR3 DNA: TGCAGCGTTGGACCGAAACGCCGGGAGACCCAGTACTTC

clone size: .
D gene: TRBD2
J gene: TRBJ2-3
V gene: TRBV3-1
CDR3 protein: CASSRFSGASTDTQYF
CDR3 DNA: TGTGCCAGCAGTCGCTTTAGCGGGGCTAGCACAGATACGCAGTATTTT

clone size: many
D gene: .
J gene: TRBJ1-2
V gene: TRBV20-1
CDR3 protein: CSARPGHQNYGYTF
CDR3 DNA: TGCAGTGCTCGACCGGGACACCAAAACTATGGCTACACCTTC

clone size: .
D gene: .
J gene: TRBJ2-3
V gene: TRBV20-1
CDR3 protein: CSAPRGDTQYF
CDR3 DNA: TGCAGTGCCCCCCGGGGCGATACGCAGTATTTT

clone size: .
D gene: .
J gene: TRBJ2-3
V gene: TRBV20-1
CDR3 protein: CSARDPSSHTDTQYF
CDR3 DNA: TGCAGTGCTAGAGATCCTAGCTCACACACAGATACGCAGTATTTT

clone size: few
D gene: .
J gene: TRBJ1-5
V gene: TRBV6-1
CDR3 protein: CASFRDTYSNQPQHF
CDR3 DNA: TGTGCCAGCTTCCGGGACACCTATAGCAATCAGCCCCAGCATTTT

clone size: .
D gene: .
J gene: TRBJ2-2
V gene: TRBV6-6
CDR3 protein: CASSYGRANTGELFF
CDR3 DNA: TGTGCCAGCAGTTACGGCAGAGCCAACACCGGGGAGCTGTTTTTT

clone size: .
D gene: .
J gene: TRBJ2-1
V gene: TRBV5-1
CDR3 protein: CASSLVAGNSYNEQFF
CDR3 DNA: TGCGCCAGCAGCTTGGTCGCGGGGAACTCCTACAATGAGCAGTTCTTC

clone size: .
D gene: .
J gene: TRBJ2-5
V gene: TRBV27
CDR3 protein: CASSVISRETQYF
CDR3 DNA: TGTGCCAGCAGTGTAATTAGTCGGGAGACCCAGTACTTC

clone size: once
D gene: .
J gene: TRBJ2-3
V gene: TRBV12-3/TRBV12-4
CDR3 protein: CASTGDGTDTQYF
CDR3 DNA: TGTGCCAGCACGGGGGACGGCACAGATACGCAGTATTTT

clone size: many
D gene: TRBD2
J gene: TRBJ2-3
V gene: TRBV6-4
CDR3 protein: CASSDSSGGADTQYF
CDR3 DNA: TGTGCCAGCAGTGACTCTAGCGGGGGGGCAGATACGCAGTATTTT

clone size: few
D gene: TRBD2
J gene: TRBJ2-5
V gene: TRBV18
CDR3 protein: CASSLNQLAGGQETQYF
CDR3 DNA: TGTGCCAGCTCACTCAACCAACTAGCGGGGGGACAAGAGACCCAGTACTTC

clone size: .
D gene: .
J gene: TRBJ2-1
V gene: TRBV5-1
CDR3 protein: CASSHTFYGNEQFF
CDR3 DNA: TGCGCCAGCAGCCACACCTTTTACGGGAATGAGCAGTTCTTC

clone size: .
D gene: .
J gene: TRBJ2-7
V gene: TRBV7-2
CDR3 protein: CASSFSRGPYEQYF
CDR3 DNA: TGTGCCAGCAGCTTTTCGCGGGGGCCTTACGAGCAGTACTTC

clone size: .
D gene: .
J gene: TRBJ2-1
V gene: TRBV11-2
CDR3 protein: CTSRVGSSDEQFF
CDR3 DNA: TGTACCAGCCGGGTTGGGAGTTCGGATGAGCAGTTCTTC

clone size: .
D gene: .
J gene: TRBJ1-4
V gene: TRBV11-3
CDR3 protein: CASSPSQGREKLFF
CDR3 DNA: TGTGCCAGCAGCCCCTCCCAGGGACGTGAAAAACTGTTTTTT

clone size: .
D gene: .
J gene: TRBJ2-1
V gene: TRBV4-3
CDR3 protein: CASSQDRSDGDEQFF
CDR3 DNA: TGCGCCAGCAGCCAAGACCGAAGCGATGGAGATGAGCAGTTCTTC

clone size: .
D gene: .
J gene: TRBJ2-1
V gene: TRBV5-1
CDR3 protein: CASSSRPYNEQFF
CDR3 DNA: TGCGCCAGCAGTTCTAGGCCTTACAATGAGCAGTTCTTC

clone size: .
D gene: TRBD1
J gene: TRBJ1-6
V gene: TRBV5-1
CDR3 protein: CASSSGQADNSPLHF
CDR3 DNA: TGCGCCAGCAGCTCCGGACAGGCTGATAATTCACCCCTCCACTTT

clone size: .
D gene: TRBD2
J gene: TRBJ2-5
V gene: TRBV4-2
CDR3 protein: CASSQTSGGEKTQYF
CDR3 DNA: TGTGCCAGCAGCCAAACTAGCGGGGGGGAGAAGACCCAGTACTTC

clone size: .
D gene: .
J gene: TRBJ2-2
V gene: TRBV5-1
CDR3 protein: CASSVGRGTGELFF
CDR3 DNA: TGCGCCAGCAGCGTCGGCAGGGGCACCGGGGAGCTGTTTTTT

clone size: .
D gene: TRBD2
J gene: TRBJ2-7
V gene: TRBV20-1
CDR3 protein: CSAGRGSGVSYEQYF
CDR3 DNA: TGCAGTGCGGGTCGGGGTAGCGGGGTATCCTACGAGCAGTACTTC

clone size: few
D gene: TRBD2
J gene: TRBJ2-7
V gene: TRBV7-2
CDR3 protein: CASSSLAGVYEQYF
CDR3 DNA: TGTGCCAGCAGCTCCTTGGCGGGGGTCTACGAGCAGTACTTC

clone size: once
D gene: .
J gene: TRBJ2-1
V gene: TRBV5-1
CDR3 protein: CASSLGGSLANEQFF
CDR3 DNA: TGCGCCAGCAGCTTGGGGGGGTCGTTAGCCAATGAGCAGTTCTTC

clone size: .
D gene: .
J gene: TRBJ1-2
V gene: TRBV12-3/TRBV12-4
CDR3 protein: CASSFRQSPYGYTF
CDR3 DNA: TGTGCCAGCAGTTTCCGACAGAGCCCCTATGGCTACACCTTC

clone size: few
D gene: .
J gene: TRBJ2-1
V gene: TRBV7-2
CDR3 protein: CASTRGRTINEQFF
CDR3 DNA: TGTGCCAGCACCCGAGGCAGGACAATTAATGAGCAGTTCTTC

clone size: .
D gene: TRBD1
J gene: TRBJ2-2
V gene: TRBV7-2
CDR3 protein: CASSYRVATGTGELFF
CDR3 DNA: TGTGCCAGCAGCTATAGGGTCGCGACAGGGACCGGGGAGCTGTTTTTT